The 7 T cell receptor beta chains presented below share a single source sample, sequenced in a study of T cell responses to AZD1222 COVID-19 vaccine (dated by TCRdb to 2020 to 2022). Taken with the paper, the label for time point translates to: about 28 days (+/-7) after the second vaccine dose. Libraries came from the immunoSEQ multiplex PCR assay. The source is immuneACCESS, and TCRdb retained only in-frame sequences with V and J called. Part of the clones is not carried over; for the studies checked, unresolved V genes explain less than half of this, and the remainder is unexplained. The sample includes more than 95,000 clones, with roughly 87% observed a single time. Of the sample, 44% falls within the top ten clones. The sequencing here drew on peripheral blood, taken 28 days after the second AZD1222 dose. The origin of the receptors is an adult who received the AZD1222 COVID-19 vaccine.

The chain is built from TRBV27 and TRBJ2-1, with TRBD1 as a possible D gene (6 bases). Trimming removed 2 bases at V and 8 bases at J, with 22 bases between. Germline CDR1 is MNHEY and CDR2 is SMNVEV (reference sequence). The CDR3 runs 17 residues. CDR3 amino acids: CASSLEEDSILLDEQFF. In DNA form, the CDR3 reads TGTGCCAGCAGTTTAGAGGAGGACAGCATCCTTCTCGATGAGCAGTTCTTC.

The rearrangement joins TRBV28 to TRBJ2-3; D is undetermined. There are 11 residues in the CDR3. V was shortened by 8 bases and J by 4 bases, with 7 bases between the two germline ends. CDR1 and CDR2 (germline): MDHEN, SYDVKM. The CDR3 nucleotides are TGTGCCAGCCGGTGGGCAGATACGCAGTATTTT. Its translation is CASRWADTQYF.

The chain is built from TRBV10-3 and TRBJ1-1; D unresolved. CDR3 length: 12 residues. The V gene's germline CDR1 is ENHRY and CDR2 SYGVKD. The ends were cut back, 10 bases at V and 4 bases at J, with 13 bases in the middle. In nucleotides, the CDR3 is TGTGCCACAGACTCGGAAGGCACTGAAGCTTTCTTT. The encoded protein is CATDSEGTEAFF.

Only a few counts were recorded for this clone. The rearrangement uses TRBV7-9 and TRBJ2-1, with D unclear. CDR3 size: 11 residues. In germline, CDR1 is SEHNR, CDR2 FQNEAQ (reference sequence). Trimming shortened V by 6 bases and J by 6 bases, and 6 bases separated the two germline ends. CDR3 sequence reads: CASSGPNEQFF. CDR3 in DNA: TGTGCCAGCAGTGGTCCCAATGAGCAGTTCTTC.

This chain connects TRBV30 to TRBJ1-6, with 7 bases identical to TRBD1. From germline, CDR1 is GTSNPN and CDR2 SVGIG (reference sequence). The CDR3 is 14 amino acids. Losses at the gene ends were 4 bases for V and 7 bases for J; bases not matched to a gene: 7. The CDR3 here is CAWNWRGRNSPLHF. For the CDR3, the DNA is TGTGCCTGGAATTGGAGGGGGCGGAATTCACCCCTCCACTTT.

This rearrangement joins TRBV27 to TRBJ2-2; unclear D gene. Germline V gene data show CDR1 as MNHEY and CDR2 as SMNVEV (reference sequence). CDR3 size: 14 residues. V lost 2 bases and J 5 bases, leaving 9 bases between the germline ends. The CDR3 region has the DNA TGTGCCAGCAGTTTAGTCTTAGGGACCGGGGAGCTGTTTTTT. Its translation is CASSLVLGTGELFF.

The V gene is TRBV6-5, the J gene TRBJ1-5; the D gene is possibly TRBD1 (5 bases). The CDR3 length is 16 residues. Germline CDR1 and CDR2: MNHEY and SVGAGI. V dropped 0 bases and J dropped 5 bases, with 14 bases sitting between them. CDR3 nucleotides: TGTGCCAGCAGTTACTCCCGGCAGGGTGGCGATCAGCCCCAGCATTTT. Translated, it gives CASSYSRQGGDQPQHF.